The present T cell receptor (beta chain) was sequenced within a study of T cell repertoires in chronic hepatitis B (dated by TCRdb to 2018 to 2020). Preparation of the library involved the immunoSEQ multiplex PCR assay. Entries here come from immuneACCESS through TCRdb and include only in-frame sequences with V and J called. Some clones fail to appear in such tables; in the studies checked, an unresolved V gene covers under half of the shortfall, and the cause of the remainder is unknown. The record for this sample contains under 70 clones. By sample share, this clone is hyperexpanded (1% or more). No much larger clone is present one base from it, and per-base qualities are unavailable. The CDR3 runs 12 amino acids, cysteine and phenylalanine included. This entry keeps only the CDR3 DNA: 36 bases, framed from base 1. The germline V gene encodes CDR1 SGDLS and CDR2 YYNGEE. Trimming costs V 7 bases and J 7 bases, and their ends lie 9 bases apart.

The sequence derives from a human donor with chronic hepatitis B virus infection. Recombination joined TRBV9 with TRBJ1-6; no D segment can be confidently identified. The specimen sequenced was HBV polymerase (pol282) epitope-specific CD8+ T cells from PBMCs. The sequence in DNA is TGTGCCAGCGGGGATTCCAATTCACCCCTCCACTTT. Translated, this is CASGDSNSPLHF.